Each of the 14 T cell receptor beta chains below was sequenced from the same sample in a study of T cell repertoires in cytomegalovirus infection. MiXCR, applied by TCRdb to the reads, yields one record per CDR3 protein. The sample includes around 570,000 distinct CDR3 sequences, roughly 43% of them seen just once. These receptors lack a known antigen. Sequenced here: cultured PBMCs, sampled from culture after CMV antigen stimulation. The receptors here all came from a human donor in good health (CMV status not recorded). Some clones in this sample may be carry-over from other donors' samples.

This clonotype was counted a few times. This rearrangement joins TRBV20-1 to TRBJ1-1; the D gene is possibly TRBD1 (5 bases). The length of the CDR3 is 13 residues. CDR1 is DFQATT, CDR2 SNEGSKA, per germline (reference sequence). V shed 6 bases and J shed 3 bases, with 14 bases lying between them. The CDR3 spells CSARTGGDTEAFF. For the CDR3, the DNA is TGCAGTGCGCGCACTGGGGGGGACACTGAAGCTTTCTTT.

The V gene is TRBV6-5, the J gene TRBJ2-5; no definite D call. Trimming removed 2 bases at V and 4 bases at J, with 14 bases between. This CDR3 has 15 amino acids. From germline, CDR1 is MNHEY and CDR2 SVGAGI. In DNA form, the CDR3 reads TGTGCCAGCAGTTACGGGCTCTATACGGGAGAGACCCAGTACTTC. Its translation: CASSYGLYTGETQYF.

The J gene is TRBJ2-3, the V gene TRBV20-1, with TRBD2 matching over 8 bases. V lost 6 bases to trimming and J lost 2 bases; unmatched junction nucleotides: 4. Germline CDR1 reads DFQATT; CDR2 reads SNEGSKA (reference sequence). This CDR3 comprises 13 residues. The CDR3 loop is CSAIAGFTDTQYF. CDR3 nucleotides: TGCAGTGCAATAGCGGGGTTCACAGATACGCAGTATTTT.

The chain has TRBV2 and TRBJ2-7, with D unclear. Germline V lookup: CDR1 SNHLY, CDR2 FYNNEI. There are 11 residues in the CDR3. V lost 4 bases, J lost 3 bases, and 4 bases lay in between. CDR3 in amino acids: CASSGHYEQYF. Here the CDR3 DNA reads TGTGCCAGCAGTGGCCACTACGAGCAGTACTTC.

This clonotype was counted only a few times. The DNA of the CDR3 is TGTGCCAGCAGCTTAGAACTAGCGGGGGGCCGCAATGAGCAGTTCTTC. It codes for CASSLELAGGRNEQFF. This chain connects TRBV7-8 to TRBJ2-1; 12 bases match TRBD2. Germline V lookup: CDR1 SGHVS, CDR2 FQNEAQ. After removal of 1 base from V and 6 bases from J, the junction contained 4 bases not matched to a gene. The CDR3 runs 16 residues.

This clonotype occurred a few times. The chain couples TRBV2 to TRBJ1-1, with 10 bases aligning to TRBD1. The CDR3 totals 17 residues. Germline V lookup: CDR1 SNHLY, CDR2 FYNNEI. The junction had 10 bases not matched to a gene; V was cut back by 5 bases and J by 1 base. CDR3 DNA sequence: TGTGCCAGCAGTTACTCCGGGACAGGGGTTACGAACACTGAAGCTTTCTTT. Its translation is CASSYSGTGVTNTEAFF.

The chain links TRBV6-2 or TRBV6-3 to TRBJ2-1; 9 nucleotides align to TRBD1. Germline values: CDR1 MNHEY, CDR2 SVGEGT. The V segment lost 10 bases and the J segment 0 bases; nucleotides outside the gene matches: 4. The CDR3 spans 14 residues. The CDR3 loop reads CATKTGGSYNEQFF. CDR3 nucleotide sequence: TGTGCCACCAAGACAGGGGGCTCCTACAATGAGCAGTTCTTC.

V is TRBV15 and J is TRBJ2-3; TRBD1 matches 7 bases. The CDR3 covers 18 residues. The germline V gene has CDR1 LNHNV and CDR2 YYDKDF (reference sequence). Losses at the gene ends were 5 bases for V and 6 bases for J; bases not matched to a gene: 20. The CDR3 reads CATSSITGDSFLVDTQYF. The CDR3 DNA sequence: TGTGCCACCAGCTCCATAACCGGGGACAGTTTTCTTGTTGATACGCAGTATTTT.

This clonotype turned up a few times. The chain is built from TRBV7-9 and TRBJ2-3; no clear D gene. Between the trimmed V and J ends, which lost 5 bases and 0 bases, there was a span of 9 bases. From germline, CDR1 is SEHNR and CDR2 FQNEAQ (reference sequence). This CDR3 contains 14 residues. This CDR3 is CASSQGPSTDTQYF. The CDR3 bases are TGTGCCAGCAGCCAAGGACCTAGCACAGATACGCAGTATTTT.

This clonotype showed up just a few times. This chain connects TRBV7-6 to TRBJ1-1, with a tentative D call TRBD1 (6 bases). Germline V lookup: CDR1 SGHVS, CDR2 FNYEAQ. V was shortened by 5 bases and J by 6 bases, with 16 bases between the two germline ends. CDR3 size: 14 residues. The CDR3 coding sequence is TGTGCCAGCAGCCCTCCAGGGGTTTACGCTGAAGCTTTCTTT. Residues: CASSPPGVYAEAFF.

The J gene is TRBJ2-3, the V gene TRBV27, with 10 bases matching TRBD1. The length of the CDR3 is 17 residues. The V gene end was trimmed by 4 bases and the J gene end by 0 bases; junction bases not matched to a gene: 7. CDR1 MNHEY and CDR2 SMNVEV come from the germline V gene (reference sequence). Here the CDR3 reads CASSWIPGQGSTDTQYF. In DNA, the CDR3 is TGTGCCAGCAGTTGGATCCCGGGACAGGGGAGCACAGATACGCAGTATTTT.

CDR3 sequence reads: CGGGTNQETQYF. CDR3 DNA sequence: TGCGGCGGGGGAACCAACCAAGAGACCCAGTACTTC. The chain carries TRBV20-1 and TRBJ2-5; 7 positions match TRBD2. Germline CDR1 is DFQATT and CDR2 is SNEGSKA (reference sequence). CDR3 length equals 12 residues.

The CDR3 bases are TGTGCCAGTAGTAAAATAGCGGGGAGCTCCTACAATGAGCAGTTCTTC. This gives the protein CASSKIAGSSYNEQFF. The rearrangement links TRBV19 to TRBJ2-1, with 8 bases matching TRBD2. J was trimmed by 0 bases and V by 4 bases; bases with no gene match: 5. The V gene's germline CDR1 is LNHDA and CDR2 SQIVND (reference sequence). This CDR3 has 16 amino acids.

V usage is TRBV27 and J usage is TRBJ2-1; no clear D. Trimming removed 6 bases from V and 1 base from J, with 13 bases in between. This CDR3 spans 15 amino acids. CDR1 MNHEY and CDR2 SMNVEV come from the germline V gene (reference sequence). The CDR3 nucleotides are TGTGCCAGCAGCCGGCTGGTTCCTTCCTACAATGAGCAGTTCTTC. It translates to CASSRLVPSYNEQFF.